The clone carrying this T cell receptor (beta chain) was seen many times. Tregs were sorted as CD4+CD25+CD127-/low cells. Each CDR3 protein gets one entry after TCRdb re-called the 5' RACE reads with MiXCR. The top ten hold over 3.5% of the sample, which has about 40,000 distinct CDR3 sequences, around 23% seen once. V lost 0 bases and J lost 11, with 13 bases in between. The CDR3 runs to 13 residues. Sequenced material: Tregs sorted from a lymph node. The sequence was collected from a female donor with breast cancer. V gene TRBV12-3 or TRBV12-4 combines with J gene TRBJ1-1; D is unresolved. The CDR3 DNA sequence: TGTGCCAGCAGTTTAGCGTTAAAAAGAGAGGCTTTCTTT. Amino acid sequence: CASSLALKREAFF.